A selection of T cell receptor beta chains follows, all from one sample in a study of blood T cell repertoires in COVID-19. Only in-frame clones appear in the TCRdb table, and some are missing; sequencing was by immunoSEQ multiplex PCR. In the table there are 200,000 to 250,000 clones, 75% to 85% of which are singletons. Sequences were obtained from PBMCs or T cells enriched from blood (not recorded which). The origin of the receptors is a woman in her forties with acute COVID-19. CDR3s include the opening cysteine and the closing phenylalanine or tryptophan. The D gene is left open where the match is weak. Part of the rows lack a size; the others show once, few, many or a class for expanded clones.

v_gene,j_gene,d_gene,abundance,CDR3aa,CDR3nt
TRBV24-1,TRBJ2-3,-,-,CATSDRGSRRDMQYF,TGTGCCACCAGTGACCGGGGAAGCCGCCGGGATATGCAGTATTTT
TRBV14,TRBJ2-5,-,-,CASSQVPRETQYF,TGTGCCAGCAGCCAAGTTCCTCGGGAGACCCAGTACTTC
TRBV7-6,TRBJ1-1,-,-,CASSFGGMNTEAFF,TGTGCCAGCAGCTTTGGAGGGATGAACACTGAAGCTTTCTTT
TRBV9,TRBJ2-3,TRBD1,-,CASSPRTGGLTDTQYF,TGTGCCAGCAGCCCCAGGACAGGGGGCCTCACAGATACGCAGTATTTT
TRBV19,TRBJ2-7,TRBD1,-,CASSNTGTGVYEQYF,TGTGCCAGTAGCAATACCGGGACAGGGGTCTACGAGCAGTACTTC
TRBV5-1,TRBJ1-3,-,-,CASSRTGSPGNTIYF,TGCGCCAGCAGCCGCACAGGGTCCCCTGGAAACACCATATATTTT
TRBV10-1,TRBJ2-5,-,few,CASSEQSGETQYF,TGCGCCAGCAGTGAGCAGTCGGGGGAGACCCAGTACTTC
TRBV4-1,TRBJ1-2,-,-,CASSQGRGGVLPVYGYTF,TGCGCCAGCAGCCAAGGGAGGGGAGGAGTGCTCCCAGTCTATGGCTACACCTTC
TRBV28,TRBJ2-7,TRBD1,-,CASRLRDRDNEQYF,TGTGCCAGCAGACTCCGGGACAGGGACAACGAGCAGTACTTC
TRBV11-3,TRBJ2-5,TRBD1,-,CASSLGGTGGEGPQYF,TGTGCCAGCAGCTTAGGAGGGACAGGGGGCGAGGGTCCCCAGTACTTC
TRBV18,TRBJ1-4,-,-,CASSRQGQEKLFF,TGTGCCAGCTCACGTCAGGGGCAGGAAAAACTGTTTTTT
TRBV28,TRBJ1-2,TRBD1,once,CASSIRGQGPPNYGYTF,TGTGCCAGCAGCATTAGAGGACAGGGGCCCCCTAACTATGGCTACACCTTC
TRBV2,TRBJ2-7,TRBD1,-,CASSERSGTGPIVGPEQYF,TGTGCCAGCAGTGAACGTTCCGGGACAGGGCCCATAGTCGGGCCAGAGCAGTACTTC
TRBV19,TRBJ1-3,-,-,CASSRAGNTIYF,TGTGCCAGTAGCAGGGCCGGAAACACCATATATTTT
TRBV5-8,TRBJ1-2,-,few,CASSRSVANYGYTF,TGTGCCAGCAGCAGGAGTGTAGCTAACTATGGCTACACCTTC
TRBV29-1,TRBJ2-3,TRBD2,-,CSVVLAGPGDTQYF,TGCAGCGTGGTACTAGCGGGTCCTGGAGATACGCAGTATTTT
TRBV3-1/TRBV3-2,TRBJ1-2,-,few,CASSPYPEWGANYGYTF,TGTGCCAGCAGCCCCTACCCAGAGTGGGGGGCTAACTATGGCTACACCTTC
TRBV11-2,TRBJ1-1,-,-,CASGAGTEAFF,TGTGCCAGCGGAGCGGGGACTGAAGCTTTCTTT
TRBV6-4,TRBJ1-2,TRBD1,-,CASSANRGANYGYTF,TGTGCCAGCAGTGCTAACAGGGGAGCCAACTATGGCTACACCTTC
TRBV10-3,TRBJ1-1,TRBD1,-,CAIRGGQGYTEAFF,TGTGCCATCAGAGGAGGACAGGGTTACACTGAAGCTTTCTTT
TRBV9,TRBJ2-5,TRBD2,-,CASSPEAGEVVETQYF,TGTGCCAGCAGCCCAGAAGCGGGAGAAGTCGTAGAGACCCAGTACTTC
TRBV5-6,TRBJ1-6,-,-,CASSLDGGGGSPLHF,TGTGCCAGCAGCTTGGACGGAGGGGGGGGTTCACCCCTCCACTTT
TRBV11-2,TRBJ2-1,-,-,CASSSPNFAYNEQFF,TGTGCCAGCAGCTCGCCCAACTTTGCCTACAATGAGCAGTTCTTC
TRBV6-5,TRBJ2-3,TRBD2,-,CASSYSGRDGTDTQYF,TGTGCCAGCAGTTACAGCGGGAGAGATGGCACAGATACGCAGTATTTT
TRBV28,TRBJ2-3,TRBD1,-,CASSLDRADTQYF,TGTGCCAGCAGCCTGGACAGGGCAGATACGCAGTATTTT
TRBV6-4,TRBJ1-4,TRBD1,-,CASSETGARNEKLFF,TGTGCCAGCAGTGAAACAGGGGCGCGTAATGAAAAACTGTTTTTT
TRBV28,TRBJ1-1,-,-,CASTPGHGAFF,TGTGCCAGCACACCAGGACATGGCGCTTTCTTT
TRBV10-3,TRBJ2-1,-,-,CAISGPDNEQFF,TGTGCCATCAGTGGCCCGGACAATGAGCAGTTCTTC
TRBV7-6,TRBJ1-3,-,-,CASSLEQGTGNTIYF,TGTGCCAGCAGCTTAGAACAGGGCACCGGAAACACCATATATTTT
TRBV12-3/TRBV12-4,TRBJ1-4,TRBD1,few,CASSPGTDGKLFF,TGTGCCAGCAGTCCCGGGACAGATGGAAAACTGTTTTTT
TRBV7-3,TRBJ1-2,-,-,CASSLGTTNYGYTF,TGTGCCAGCAGCTTAGGCACGACTAACTATGGCTACACCTTC
TRBV27,TRBJ1-2,-,-,CASSLRFFGGTRYGYTF,TGTGCCAGCAGTTTGAGGTTTTTCGGCGGAACACGATATGGCTACACCTTC
TRBV19,TRBJ2-1,-,few,CASSIRGSGSYNEQFF,TGTGCCAGTAGTATAAGAGGAAGCGGCTCCTACAATGAGCAGTTCTTC
TRBV6-5,TRBJ1-5,TRBD1,-,CASKEGAQPQHF,TGTGCCAGCAAGGAGGGGGCCCAGCCCCAGCATTTT
TRBV5-6,TRBJ1-2,-,-,CASSSVQVTVYGYTF,TGTGCCAGCAGCTCCGTTCAGGTGACCGTCTATGGCTACACCTTC
TRBV18,TRBJ2-2,-,few,CASSRGLSNTGELFF,TGTGCCAGCTCACGGGGGCTTTCGAACACCGGGGAGCTGTTTTTT
TRBV10-3,TRBJ1-1,-,-,CATAPGGDGNTEAFF,TGTGCCACCGCGCCTGGAGGCGACGGGAACACTGAAGCTTTCTTT
TRBV6-5,TRBJ1-1,-,-,CASSYSIGDTEAFF,TGTGCCAGCAGTTACTCGATCGGGGACACTGAAGCTTTCTTT
TRBV27,TRBJ2-2,TRBD1,-,CASSWRTTGGTGELFF,TGTGCCAGCAGTTGGCGGACGACAGGGGGGACCGGGGAGCTGTTTTTT
TRBV29-1,TRBJ1-1,TRBD1,-,CSAGQGKNTEAFF,TGCAGCGCCGGACAGGGTAAGAACACTGAAGCTTTCTTT
TRBV14,TRBJ2-2,TRBD2,-,CASSRVAGGVTGELFF,TGTGCCAGCAGCCGCGTAGCGGGAGGTGTTACCGGGGAGCTGTTTTTT
TRBV5-4,TRBJ1-1,-,-,CASSLGARDTEAFF,TGTGCCAGCAGCTTGGGGGCGAGGGACACTGAAGCTTTCTTT
TRBV10-3,TRBJ2-7,-,-,CAISESEGYEQYF,TGTGCCATCAGTGAGTCGGAGGGGTACGAGCAGTACTTC
TRBV27,TRBJ1-2,TRBD1,-,CASSAKTGGVYGYTF,TGTGCCAGCAGTGCCAAGACAGGGGGGGTCTATGGCTACACCTTC
TRBV27,TRBJ1-2,TRBD1,-,CASSPIPGQEHNYGYTF,TGTGCCAGCAGTCCGATCCCGGGACAGGAGCATAACTATGGCTACACCTTC
TRBV6-1,TRBJ1-2,-,-,CASSATSSPANYGYTF,TGTGCCAGCAGTGCAACCTCATCCCCGGCTAACTATGGCTACACCTTC
TRBV7-2,TRBJ1-5,-,-,CASSNSNQPQHF,TGTGCCAGCAGTAATAGCAATCAGCCCCAGCATTTT
TRBV12-5,TRBJ1-5,TRBD1,-,CASGIHKYRDRVEGNQPQHF,TGTGCTAGTGGTATACACAAGTATAGGGACAGGGTAGAAGGCAATCAGCCCCAGCATTTT
TRBV4-2,TRBJ1-4,TRBD1,once,CASSEGQEKLFF,TGTGCCAGCAGCGAGGGACAGGAAAAACTGTTTTTT
TRBV2,TRBJ1-2,-,-,CASSEFRRAGYGYTF,TGTGCCAGCAGTGAATTTCGCCGAGCTGGCTATGGCTACACCTTC
TRBV29-1,TRBJ1-1,TRBD1,-,CSVGLQGTEAFF,TGCAGCGTGGGGTTACAGGGGACTGAAGCTTTCTTT
TRBV7-2,TRBJ1-2,-,many,CASSLVIYGYTF,TGTGCCAGCAGCTTAGTAATCTACGGCTACACCTTC
TRBV18,TRBJ1-2,TRBD1,-,CASSPGTGEVYGYTF,TGTGCCAGCTCCCCTGGGACAGGGGAGGTCTATGGCTACACCTTC
TRBV10-1,TRBJ2-7,-,many,CASSDLRTGRGYEQYF,TGCGCCAGCAGTGATCTCCGGACAGGGAGGGGATACGAGCAGTACTTC
TRBV10-3,TRBJ2-7,TRBD1,-,CAISESTGRSYEQYF,TGTGCCATCAGTGAGTCGACAGGGCGTTCCTACGAGCAGTACTTC
TRBV21-1,TRBJ2-4,-,-,CASSKQERDSELAKNIQYF,TGTGCCAGCAGCAAACAAGAAAGGGACAGTGAACTAGCCAAAAACATTCAGTACTTC
TRBV12-5,TRBJ2-3,-,-,CASSIRGTDTQYF,TGTGCTAGTTCAATCAGGGGTACAGATACGCAGTATTTT